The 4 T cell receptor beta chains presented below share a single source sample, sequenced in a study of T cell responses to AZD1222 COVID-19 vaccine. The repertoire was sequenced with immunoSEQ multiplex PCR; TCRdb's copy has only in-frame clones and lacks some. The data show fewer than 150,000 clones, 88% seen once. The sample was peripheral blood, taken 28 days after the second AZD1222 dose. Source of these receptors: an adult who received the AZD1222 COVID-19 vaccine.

In nucleotides, the CDR3 is TGCGCCAGCAGCTTGATGGGGACAGGGGATCAGCCCCAGCATTTT. As protein: CASSLMGTGDQPQHF. The rearrangement uses TRBV5-1 and TRBJ1-5; 10 positions match TRBD1. In germline, CDR1 is SGHRS, CDR2 YFSETQ. Trimming cost V 1 base and J 5 bases; bases outside gene matches: 3. The CDR3 is 15 amino acids.

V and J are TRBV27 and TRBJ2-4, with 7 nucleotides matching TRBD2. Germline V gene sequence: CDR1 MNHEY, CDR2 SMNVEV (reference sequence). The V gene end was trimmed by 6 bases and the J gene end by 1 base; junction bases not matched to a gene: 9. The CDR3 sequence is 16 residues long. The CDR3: CASREVGGTAKNIQYF. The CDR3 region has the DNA TGTGCCAGCAGGGAGGTCGGGGGGACCGCCAAAAACATTCAGTACTTC.

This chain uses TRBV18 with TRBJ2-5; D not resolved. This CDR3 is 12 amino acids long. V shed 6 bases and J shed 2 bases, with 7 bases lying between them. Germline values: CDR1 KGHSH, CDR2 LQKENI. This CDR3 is CASSERQETQYF. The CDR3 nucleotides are TGTGCCAGCTCGGAGCGACAAGAGACCCAGTACTTC.

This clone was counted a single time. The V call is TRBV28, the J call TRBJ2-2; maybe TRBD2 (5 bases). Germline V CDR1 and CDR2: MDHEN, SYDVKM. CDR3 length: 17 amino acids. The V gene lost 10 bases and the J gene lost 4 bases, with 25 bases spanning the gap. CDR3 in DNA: TGTGCCACTGCGGCCACCGTCCAGGAGAGGGCCACCGGGGAGCTGTTTTTT. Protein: CATAATVQERATGELFF.